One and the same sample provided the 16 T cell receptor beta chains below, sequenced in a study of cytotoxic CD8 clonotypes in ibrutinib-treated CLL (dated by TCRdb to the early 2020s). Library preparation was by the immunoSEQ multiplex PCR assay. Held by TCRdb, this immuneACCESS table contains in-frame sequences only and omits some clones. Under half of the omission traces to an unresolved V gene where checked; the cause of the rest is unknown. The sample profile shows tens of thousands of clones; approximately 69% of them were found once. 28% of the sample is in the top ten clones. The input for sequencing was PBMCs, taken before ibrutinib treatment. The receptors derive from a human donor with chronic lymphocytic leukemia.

The CDR3: CAWSPPSRAYNEQFF. CDR3 in DNA: TGTGCCTGGAGTCCACCGTCACGGGCCTACAATGAGCAGTTCTTC. The chain links TRBV30 to TRBJ2-1; D not resolved. Germline CDR1 GTSNPN, CDR2 SVGIG (reference sequence). V lost 2 bases and J lost 2, with 13 bases in between. The CDR3 has 15 residues.

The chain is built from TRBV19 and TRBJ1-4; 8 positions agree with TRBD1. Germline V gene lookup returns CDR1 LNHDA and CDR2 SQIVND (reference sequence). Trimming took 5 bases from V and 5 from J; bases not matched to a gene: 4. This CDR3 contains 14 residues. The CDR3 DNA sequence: TGTGCCAGTAGTTGGACAGGGACGAATGAAAAACTGTTTTTT. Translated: CASSWTGTNEKLFF.

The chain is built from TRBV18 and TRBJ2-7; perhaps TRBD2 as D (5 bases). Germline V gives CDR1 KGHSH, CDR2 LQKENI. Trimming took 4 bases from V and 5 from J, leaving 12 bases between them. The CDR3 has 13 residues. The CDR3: CASSQGRDNEQYF. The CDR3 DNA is TGTGCCAGCTCACAGGGCCGGGATAACGAGCAGTACTTC.

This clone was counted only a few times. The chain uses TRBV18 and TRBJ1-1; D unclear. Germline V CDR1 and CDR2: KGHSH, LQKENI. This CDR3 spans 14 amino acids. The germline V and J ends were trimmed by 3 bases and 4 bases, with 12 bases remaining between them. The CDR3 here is CASSPGVTTTEAFF. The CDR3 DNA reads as TGTGCCAGCTCACCCGGGGTTACCACCACTGAAGCTTTCTTT.

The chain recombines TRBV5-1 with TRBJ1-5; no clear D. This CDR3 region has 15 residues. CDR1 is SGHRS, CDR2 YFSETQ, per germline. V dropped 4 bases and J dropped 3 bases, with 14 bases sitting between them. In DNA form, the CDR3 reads TGCGCCAGCAGCCCCGCCGGTAGGGACAATCAGCCCCAGCATTTT. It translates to CASSPAGRDNQPQHF.

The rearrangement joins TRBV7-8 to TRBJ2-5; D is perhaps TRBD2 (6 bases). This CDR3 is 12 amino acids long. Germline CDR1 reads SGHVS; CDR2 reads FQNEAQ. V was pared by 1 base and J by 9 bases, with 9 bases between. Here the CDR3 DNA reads TGTGCCAGCAGCTTAGTAGGCGGGGCCCAGTACTTC. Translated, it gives CASSLVGGAQYF.

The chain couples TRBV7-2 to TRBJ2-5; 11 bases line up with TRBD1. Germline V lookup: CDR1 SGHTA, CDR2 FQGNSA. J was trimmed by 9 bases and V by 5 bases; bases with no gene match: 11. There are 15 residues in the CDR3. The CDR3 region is CASSGQGAIKGAQYF. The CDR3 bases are TGTGCCAGCAGCGGACAGGGGGCCATCAAAGGGGCCCAGTACTTC.

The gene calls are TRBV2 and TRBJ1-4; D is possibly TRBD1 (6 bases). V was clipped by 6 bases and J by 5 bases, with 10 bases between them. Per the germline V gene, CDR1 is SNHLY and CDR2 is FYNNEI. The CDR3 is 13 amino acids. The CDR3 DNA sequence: TGTGCCAGCAGCTGGGGGCTAAATGAAAAACTGTTTTTT. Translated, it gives CASSWGLNEKLFF.

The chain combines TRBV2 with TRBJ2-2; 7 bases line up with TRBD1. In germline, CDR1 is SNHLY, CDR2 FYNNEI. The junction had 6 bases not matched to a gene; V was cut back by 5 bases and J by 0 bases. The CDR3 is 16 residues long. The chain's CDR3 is CASSSYRGANTGELFF. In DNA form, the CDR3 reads TGTGCCAGCAGTTCGTACAGGGGCGCGAACACCGGGGAGCTGTTTTTT.

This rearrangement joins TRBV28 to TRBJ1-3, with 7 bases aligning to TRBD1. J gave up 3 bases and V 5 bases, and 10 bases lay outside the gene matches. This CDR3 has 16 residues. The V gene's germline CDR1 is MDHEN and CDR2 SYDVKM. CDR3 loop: CASSPPQGDRGNTIYF. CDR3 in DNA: TGTGCCAGCAGTCCCCCCCAGGGGGATCGTGGAAACACCATATATTTT.

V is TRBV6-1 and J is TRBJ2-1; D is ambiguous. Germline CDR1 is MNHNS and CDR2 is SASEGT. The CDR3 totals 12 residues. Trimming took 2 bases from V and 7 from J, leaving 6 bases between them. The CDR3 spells CASSENGNEQFF. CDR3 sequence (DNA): TGTGCCAGCAGTGAAAACGGGAATGAGCAGTTCTTC.

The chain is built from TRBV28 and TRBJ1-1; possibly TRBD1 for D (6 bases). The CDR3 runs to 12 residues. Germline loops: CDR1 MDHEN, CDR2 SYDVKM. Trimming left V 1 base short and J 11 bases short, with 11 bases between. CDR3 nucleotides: TGTGCCAGCAGTTTATTTGGGGGGCAGGCTTTCTTT. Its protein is CASSLFGGQAFF.

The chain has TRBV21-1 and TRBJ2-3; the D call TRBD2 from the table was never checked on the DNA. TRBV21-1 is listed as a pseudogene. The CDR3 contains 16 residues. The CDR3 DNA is TGTGCCAGCAGCAAAGACCCGGGACTAGACAAGCGTACGCAGTATTTT. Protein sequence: CASSKDPGLDKRTQYF.

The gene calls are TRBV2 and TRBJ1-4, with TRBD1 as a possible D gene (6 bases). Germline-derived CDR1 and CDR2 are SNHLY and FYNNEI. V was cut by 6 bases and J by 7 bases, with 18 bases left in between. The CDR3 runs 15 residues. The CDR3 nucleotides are TGTGCCAGCAGCAGCGAGGGGGGTTTTAGTGAAAAACTGTTTTTT. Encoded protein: CASSSEGGFSEKLFF. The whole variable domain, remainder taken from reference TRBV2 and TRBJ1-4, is EPEVTQTPSHQVTQMGQEVILRCVPISNHLYFYWYRQILGQKVEFLVSFYNNEISEKSEIFDDQFSVERPDGSNFTLKIRSTKLEDSAMYFCASSSEGGFSEKLFFGSGTQLSVL.

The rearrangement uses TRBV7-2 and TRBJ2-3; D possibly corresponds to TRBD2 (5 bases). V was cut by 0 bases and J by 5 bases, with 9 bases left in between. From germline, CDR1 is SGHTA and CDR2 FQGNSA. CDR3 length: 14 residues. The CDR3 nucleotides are TGTGCCAGCAGCTTAGCGCTAGCTGGAGATACGCAGTATTTT. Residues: CASSLALAGDTQYF.

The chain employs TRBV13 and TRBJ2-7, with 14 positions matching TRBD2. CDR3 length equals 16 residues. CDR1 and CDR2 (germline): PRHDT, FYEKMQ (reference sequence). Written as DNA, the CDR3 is TGTGCTTCTAAGGGGGGACTAGCGGGAGATTCCTACGAGCAGTACTTC. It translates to CASKGGLAGDSYEQYF.